This T cell receptor beta chain was found in a study of STAT5B mutations in CD4+ large granular lymphocyte leukemia. Study outcomes and limitations: Patient CD4-sorted repertoires stayed more clonal than healthy ones after leukemic-clone removal. Compared with healthy controls (2/35), patient top clones favored TRBV06 (8/27).

The method was immunoSEQ multiplex PCR; TCRdb's version includes in-frame clones alone and lacks a portion of them. The sample records tens of thousands of clones, just under 75% being singletons. CDR1 and CDR2 (germline): LNHDA, SQIVND (reference sequence). V lost 8 bases to trimming and J lost 8 bases; unmatched junction nucleotides: 11. The CDR3 is 15 residues long. This clone has a single count. Its antigen is not known. Sequencing was carried out using CD4+ T cells from blood buffy coats. This receptor was taken from a human donor in good health. J is TRBJ2-1 and V is TRBV19; 11 nucleotides agree with TRBD2. The CDR3 is CASFGTSGPGDEQFF. Here the CDR3 DNA reads TGTGCCAGTTTTGGGACTAGCGGACCCGGCGATGAGCAGTTCTTC.